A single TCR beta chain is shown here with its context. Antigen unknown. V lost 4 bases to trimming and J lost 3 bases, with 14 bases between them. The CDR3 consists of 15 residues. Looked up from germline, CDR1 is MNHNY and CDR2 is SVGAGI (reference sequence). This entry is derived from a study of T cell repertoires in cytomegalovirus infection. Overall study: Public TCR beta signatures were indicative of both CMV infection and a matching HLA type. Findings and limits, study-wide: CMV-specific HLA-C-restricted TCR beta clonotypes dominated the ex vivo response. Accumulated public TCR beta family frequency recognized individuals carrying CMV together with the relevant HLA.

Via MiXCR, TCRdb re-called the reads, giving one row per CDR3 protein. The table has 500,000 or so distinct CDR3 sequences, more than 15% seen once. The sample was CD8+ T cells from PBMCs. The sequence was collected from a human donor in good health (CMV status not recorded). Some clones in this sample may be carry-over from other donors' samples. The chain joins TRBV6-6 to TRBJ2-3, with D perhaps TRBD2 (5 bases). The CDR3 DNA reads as TGTGCCAGCAGTTTCCTGGCGAGGGATACAGATACGCAGTATTTT. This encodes CASSFLARDTDTQYF.